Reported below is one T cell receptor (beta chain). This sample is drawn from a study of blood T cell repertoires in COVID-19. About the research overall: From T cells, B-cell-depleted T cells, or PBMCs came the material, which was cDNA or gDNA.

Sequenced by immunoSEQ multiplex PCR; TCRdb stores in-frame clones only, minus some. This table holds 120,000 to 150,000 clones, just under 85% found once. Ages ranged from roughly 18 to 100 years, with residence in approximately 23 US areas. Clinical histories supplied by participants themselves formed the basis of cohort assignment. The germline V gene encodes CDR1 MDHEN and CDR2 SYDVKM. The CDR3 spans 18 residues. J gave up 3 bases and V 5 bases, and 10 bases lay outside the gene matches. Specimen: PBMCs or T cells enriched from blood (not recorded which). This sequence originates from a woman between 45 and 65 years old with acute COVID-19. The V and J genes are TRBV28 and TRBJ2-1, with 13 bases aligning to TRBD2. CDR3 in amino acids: CASSTGLAGYSVYNEQFF. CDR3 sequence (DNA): TGTGCCAGCAGTACGGGACTAGCGGGATATAGCGTCTACAATGAGCAGTTCTTC.